Presented here are 25 T cell receptor beta chains from one specimen sequenced in a study of T-cell memory formation after mild COVID-19. MiXCR was run by TCRdb on the 5' RACE reads, yielding one entry per CDR3 protein. Here the sample spans 190,000 or so distinct CDR3 sequences, roughly 27% being singletons. The sample comprised PBMCs or a T cell subset sorted from them (not recorded which). The source is an adult woman who had mild COVID-19 (a few samples of this study predate the infection). Cell type and time point are not known.

This chain uses TRBV7-2 with TRBJ2-6; D unclear. Germline lookup yields CDR1 SGHTA and CDR2 FQGNSA. The CDR3 totals 17 residues. V gave up 3 bases and J gave up 4 bases, with 16 bases separating them. The CDR3 nucleotides are TGTGCCAGCAGCTTGTGGGCCCCCGTAGACGGGGCCAACGTCCTGACTTTC. Translating gives CASSLWAPVDGANVLTF.

This clonotype turned up a few times. The chain has TRBV5-1 and TRBJ2-7; D is undetermined. Deletions cut 0 bases from V and 3 bases from J, with 10 bases between. The CDR3 has 14 residues. Germline lookup yields CDR1 SGHRS and CDR2 YFSETQ. The chain's CDR3 is CASSLAGVGYEQYF. CDR3 DNA: TGCGCCAGCAGCTTGGCTGGGGTTGGCTACGAGCAGTACTTC.

This clonotype has only a few counts. The chain is built from TRBV5-1 and TRBJ2-2; D gene ambiguous. Trimming cost V 4 bases and J 1 base, with 14 bases left between them. The CDR3 consists of 16 residues. CDR1 and CDR2 (germline): SGHRS, YFSETQ. The CDR3 loop is CASSPVPPENTGELFF. Written as DNA, the CDR3 is TGCGCCAGCAGCCCGGTCCCCCCTGAGAACACCGGGGAGCTGTTTTTT.

In this sample, this clonotype turned up many times. The chain is built from TRBV7-2 and TRBJ2-3; TRBD2 matches at 7 bases. Germline V gives CDR1 SGHTA, CDR2 FQGNSA. Trimming removed 10 bases from V and 8 bases from J; junction bases left unmatched: 12. The CDR3 spans 13 residues. DNA of the CDR3: TGTGCCACCACTGGTGCGGGAGTCGGTACGCAGTATTTT. Amino acids: CATTGAGVGTQYF.

This clonotype was counted only a few times. The DNA for the CDR3 is TGCGCCAGCAGCTTGGTTGCAGAAAACTATGGCTACACCTTC. Amino acids: CASSLVAENYGYTF. The chain recombines TRBV5-1 with TRBJ1-2; unclear D gene. The CDR3 is 14 amino acids. Trimming took 0 bases from V and 2 from J, leaving 8 bases between them. Germline values: CDR1 SGHRS, CDR2 YFSETQ.

The J gene is TRBJ1-2, the V gene TRBV9, with a tentative D call TRBD1 (6 bases). Germline-derived CDR1 and CDR2 are SGDLS and YYNGEE. There are 15 residues in the CDR3. V shed 2 bases and J shed 6 bases, with 17 bases lying between them. CDR3 in amino acids: CASSVGGAQMDGYTF. For the CDR3, the DNA is TGTGCCAGCAGCGTGGGGGGGGCGCAAATGGATGGCTACACCTTC.

Only a few counts were recorded for this clonotype. The CDR3 DNA follows: TGCAGCGTTGAAGGAACACCCGAGGCATACTACGAGCAGTACTTC. It codes for CSVEGTPEAYYEQYF. This chain links TRBV29-1 with TRBJ2-7; D is undetermined. The V end lost 1 base, the J end lost 3 bases, and 16 bases lay between the germline ends. The CDR3 covers 15 residues. CDR1 and CDR2 (germline): SQVTM, ANQGSEA.

A single count supports this clonotype. The genes are TRBV7-3 and TRBJ2-3; D possibly corresponds to TRBD1 (6 bases). The germline V gene encodes CDR1 SGHTA and CDR2 FQGTGA. Trimming cost V 4 bases and J 4 bases, with 15 bases left between them. The CDR3 runs 15 residues. CDR3 sequence reads: CASSYLQGRADTQYF. CDR3 DNA sequence: TGTGCCAGCAGCTACCTACAGGGTAGAGCAGATACGCAGTATTTT. The full variable domain, with the rest looked up from reference TRBV7-3 and TRBJ2-3, is GAGVSQTPSNKVTEKGKYVELRCDPISGHTALYWYRQSLGQGPEFLIYFQGTGAADDSGLPNDRFFAVRPEGSVSTLKIQRTERGDSAVYLCASSYLQGRADTQYFGPGTRLTVL.

The chain carries TRBV7-2 and TRBJ2-3; 12 nucleotides line up with TRBD2. The CDR3 has 18 residues. CDR1 is SGHTA, CDR2 FQGNSA, per germline. Losses at the gene ends were 5 bases for V and 4 bases for J; bases not matched to a gene: 13. The CDR3 here is CASSDRRLAGGPADTQYF. CDR3 coding DNA: TGTGCCAGCAGCGACCGCCGCCTAGCGGGGGGGCCAGCAGATACGCAGTATTTT.

This clonotype was seen only a few times. This chain joins TRBV9 and TRBJ1-3; D might be TRBD1 (6 bases). CDR3 length: 15 amino acids. The germline gives CDR1 SGDLS, CDR2 YYNGEE. V gave up 4 bases and J gave up 3 bases, with 14 bases separating them. CDR3 nucleotide sequence: TGTGCCAGCAGCCTCCGGGGGGCTTATGGAAACACCATATATTTT. Translation: CASSLRGAYGNTIYF. The variable domain in full, with the rest retrieved from reference TRBV9 and TRBJ1-3, is DSGVTQTPKHLITATGQRVTLRCSPRSGDLSVYWYQQSLDQGLQFLIQYYNGEERAKGNILERFSAQQFPDLHSELNLSSLELGDSALYFCASSLRGAYGNTIYFGEGSWLTVV.

The sample holds a few counts of this clonotype. This sequence joins TRBV19 and TRBJ2-1; tentatively, D is TRBD2 (6 bases). Germline CDR1 and CDR2: LNHDA and SQIVND (reference sequence). This CDR3 is 15 amino acids long. The V end was cut by 0 bases, the J end by 6 bases, with 12 bases between. DNA of the CDR3: TGTGCCAGTAGTATAGACGGGAGCGGAGGCAATGAGCAGTTCTTC. It encodes CASSIDGSGGNEQFF.

This clonotype appeared many times. The J gene is TRBJ2-7, the V gene TRBV20-1; D could derive from TRBD1 or TRBD2 (6 bases each). Germline lookup yields CDR1 DFQATT and CDR2 SNEGSKA (reference sequence). CDR3 length: 14 amino acids. V was pared by 6 bases and J by 0 bases, with 15 bases between. Here the CDR3 reads CSAQGGLGSYEQYF. In DNA, the CDR3 is TGCAGTGCCCAAGGGGGGTTGGGCTCCTACGAGCAGTACTTC.

CDR3 amino acids: CASGLVVGNGNYGYTF. DNA for the CDR3: TGTGCTAGTGGTTTGGTAGTAGGAAACGGTAACTATGGCTACACCTTC. The chain employs TRBV12-5 and TRBJ1-2; no clear D gene. Per germline, CDR1 LGHNT and CDR2 FRNRAP. Between the trimmed V and J ends, which lost 0 bases and 1 base, there was a span of 12 bases. This CDR3 region has 16 residues.

This sequence joins TRBV5-1 and TRBJ2-6, with 13 nucleotides matching TRBD2. Trimming took 5 bases from V and 0 from J; bases not matched to a gene: 5. The CDR3 contains 18 residues. Germline V gives CDR1 SGHRS, CDR2 YFSETQ. The CDR3 reads CASRVLAGGPSGANVLTF. The CDR3 coding sequence is TGCGCCAGCAGAGTACTAGCGGGAGGGCCCTCTGGGGCCAACGTCCTGACTTTC.

This clonotype was detected a few times. The rearrangement links TRBV14 to TRBJ2-1, with 7 bases that match TRBD1. V dropped 1 base and J dropped 7; count of bases not matched to a gene: 7. The CDR3 is 15 amino acids. CDR1 is SGHDN, CDR2 FVKESK, per germline. This CDR3 is CASSQGQGWWNEQFF. The DNA of the CDR3 is TGTGCCAGCAGCCAAGGACAGGGTTGGTGGAATGAGCAGTTCTTC.

V is TRBV30 and J is TRBJ2-7, with D tentatively TRBD2 (5 bases). Trimming left V 2 bases short and J 4 bases short, with 12 bases between. There are 13 residues in the CDR3. Germline values: CDR1 GTSNPN, CDR2 SVGIG (reference sequence). The CDR3 sequence is CAWSRFGLYEQYF. The DNA for the CDR3 is TGTGCCTGGAGTCGATTTGGACTGTACGAGCAGTACTTC.

This clonotype turned up a few times. CDR3 residues: CASRGTGGLSYEQYF. The CDR3 nucleotides are TGTGCCAGCAGAGGGACAGGGGGTCTCTCCTACGAGCAGTACTTC. The V call is TRBV7-8, the J call TRBJ2-7, with 11 positions matching TRBD1. The CDR3 length is 15 residues. Germline values: CDR1 SGHVS, CDR2 FQNEAQ. Trimming at V came to 6 bases and at J to 0 bases, leaving 4 bases not matched to a gene.

The genes are TRBV7-9 and TRBJ2-3; D might be TRBD1 (8 bases). The CDR3 has 15 residues. Germline CDR1 is SEHNR and CDR2 is FQNEAQ (reference sequence). Trimming left V 4 bases short and J 4 bases short, with 15 bases between. CDR3: CASSWTGRDADTQYF. CDR3 coding DNA: TGTGCCAGCAGCTGGACAGGGAGGGACGCAGATACGCAGTATTTT.

The chain uses TRBV18 and TRBJ2-1; TRBD1 matches at 7 bases. Germline lookup yields CDR1 KGHSH and CDR2 LQKENI. V shed 8 bases, J shed 1 base, and the junction held 5 bases outside the gene matches. This CDR3 has 14 amino acids. CDR3 sequence (DNA): TGTGCCAGCCGACAGGGTGGGTCCTACAATGAGCAGTTCTTC. The encoded protein is CASRQGGSYNEQFF.

This clonotype ranks as medium-sized. The V gene is TRBV12-3 or TRBV12-4, the J gene TRBJ2-1; a possible D gene is TRBD2 (5 bases). V shed 6 bases and J shed 0 bases, with 12 bases lying between them. The CDR3 has 15 residues. The CDR3 spells CASSKDSSSYNEQFF. The CDR3 nucleotides are TGTGCCAGCAGCAAGGACTCGAGCTCCTACAATGAGCAGTTCTTC.

The chain carries TRBV12-3 or TRBV12-4 and TRBJ1-5, with a weak D call TRBD1 (5 bases). V lost 9 bases to trimming and J lost 4 bases, with 10 bases between them. The CDR3 totals 12 residues. For the CDR3, the DNA is TGTGCCAGTGGACATGGGAATCAGCCCCAGCATTTT. Translation: CASGHGNQPQHF.

This clonotype was detected only a few times. This chain connects TRBV6-6 to TRBJ1-5; TRBD1 aligns across 7 bases. CDR1 and CDR2 (germline): MNHNY, SVGAGI (reference sequence). V lost 6 bases, J lost 0 bases, and 14 bases stayed unmatched. The CDR3 has 18 amino acids. The CDR3 sequence: CASSKPAGQHYSNQPQHF. For the CDR3, the DNA is TGTGCCAGCAGCAAGCCCGCGGGACAGCATTATAGCAATCAGCCCCAGCATTTT.

The chain joins TRBV2 to TRBJ2-1, with 11 bases aligning to TRBD2. The CDR3 totals 15 residues. Trimming cost V 3 bases and J 6 bases; bases outside gene matches: 4. From germline, CDR1 is SNHLY and CDR2 FYNNEI. In nucleotides, the CDR3 is TGTGCCAGCAGTGAGGGTACTAGCGGGAGCAATGAGCAGTTCTTC. Translated, it gives CASSEGTSGSNEQFF.

The chain uses TRBV6-6 and TRBJ2-3; 7 positions agree with TRBD1. The CDR3 has 15 residues. V gave up 2 bases and J gave up 3 bases; unmatched junction bases: 5. CDR1 and CDR2 from the germline V gene are MNHNY and SVGAGI (reference sequence). The chain's CDR3 is CASSYTAGGTDTQYF. CDR3 DNA sequence: TGTGCCAGCAGTTACACGGCAGGGGGTACAGATACGCAGTATTTT.

This clonotype was detected only a few times. The chain combines TRBV7-9 with TRBJ2-3; maybe TRBD2 (6 bases). V lost 5 bases to trimming and J lost 6 bases, with 15 bases between them. The germline V gene has CDR1 SEHNR and CDR2 FQNEAQ (reference sequence). The CDR3 length is 14 residues. This chain's CDR3 is CASSPSAAGDTQYF. CDR3 bases: TGTGCCAGCAGCCCATCAGCGGCGGGGGATACGCAGTATTTT.